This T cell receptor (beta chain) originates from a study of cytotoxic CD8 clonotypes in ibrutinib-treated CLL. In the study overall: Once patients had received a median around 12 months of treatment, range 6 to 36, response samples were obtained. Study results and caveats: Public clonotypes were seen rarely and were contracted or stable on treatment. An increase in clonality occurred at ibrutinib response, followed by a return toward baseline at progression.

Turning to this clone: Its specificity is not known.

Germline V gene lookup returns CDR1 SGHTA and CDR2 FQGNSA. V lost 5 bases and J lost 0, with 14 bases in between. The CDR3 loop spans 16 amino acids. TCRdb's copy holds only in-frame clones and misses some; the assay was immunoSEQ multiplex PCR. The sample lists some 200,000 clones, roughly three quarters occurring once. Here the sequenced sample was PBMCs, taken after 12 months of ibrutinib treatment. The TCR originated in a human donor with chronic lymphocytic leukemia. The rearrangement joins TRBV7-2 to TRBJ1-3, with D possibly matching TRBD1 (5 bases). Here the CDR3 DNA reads TGTGCCAGCAGCGGAATTACAGGCCCCTCTGGAAACACCATATATTTT. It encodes CASSGITGPSGNTIYF.